The 28 T cell receptor beta chains reported below all come from one sample, sequenced in a study of control samples from healthy donors and cancer patients. Method: immunoSEQ multiplex PCR; TCRdb's copy keeps in-frame clones and lacks some. The sample carries tens of thousands of clones, about 88% recorded once. Sequences were obtained from blood. Every receptor here comes from a woman between 65 and 79 years old in good health.

The J gene is TRBJ2-2, the V gene TRBV6-5; possibly TRBD1 or TRBD2 for D (6 bases each). The CDR3 is 14 residues long. Trimming took 8 bases from V and 4 from J, leaving 14 bases between them. Germline V gives CDR1 MNHEY, CDR2 SVGAGI. The CDR3 sequence is CASQGGSLTGELFF. The CDR3, as DNA: TGTGCCAGCCAAGGGGGGAGCCTCACCGGGGAGCTGTTTTTT.

This rearrangement joins TRBV6-5 to TRBJ1-2; a weak D match, TRBD1 (5 bases). Trimming shortened V by 6 bases and J by 7 bases, and 18 bases separated the two germline ends. The V gene's germline CDR1 is MNHEY and CDR2 SVGAGI. The CDR3 sequence is 14 residues long. In nucleotides, the CDR3 is TGTGCCAGCAGACCCCTGGGGGGGAAAGGTGGCTACACCTTC. It yields the protein CASRPLGGKGGYTF.

The chain is built from TRBV4-1 and TRBJ1-4; 7 positions agree with TRBD1. Germline CDR1 and CDR2: MGHRA and YSYEKL. The CDR3 runs to 16 residues. Trimming took 0 bases from V and 7 from J; bases not matched to a gene: 8. The CDR3 region has the DNA TGCGCCAGCAGCCAAGACGGAGGGGGCGGGGGTGAAAAACTGTTTTTT. It is translated as CASSQDGGGGGEKLFF.

The count of this clone is one. The V call is TRBV20-1, the J call TRBJ1-2; tentative D call: TRBD1 (5 bases). The CDR3 totals 11 residues. Trimming took 6 bases from V and 8 from J, leaving 13 bases between them. In germline, CDR1 is DFQATT, CDR2 SNEGSKA (reference sequence). The CDR3 loop is CSAPGPGGYTF. The CDR3 DNA is TGCAGTGCCCCGGGGCCCGGCGGCTACACCTTC.

The genes are TRBV7-2 and TRBJ2-1; 7 nucleotides agree with TRBD2. Germline CDR1 reads SGHTA; CDR2 reads FQGNSA. V was pared by 4 bases and J by 6 bases, with 3 bases of the junction left unmatched. The CDR3 runs 13 residues. The CDR3 loop is CASSSVAGNEQFF. CDR3 in DNA: TGTGCCAGCAGCTCCGTAGCGGGCAATGAGCAGTTCTTC.

V usage is TRBV29-1 and J usage is TRBJ1-2; no definite D call. V was clipped by 7 bases and J by 8 bases, with 11 bases between them. This CDR3 comprises 10 residues. Germline CDR1 and CDR2: SQVTM and ANQGSEA. The CDR3 loop is CSAQNEGYTF. CDR3 nucleotides: TGCAGCGCCCAAAACGAGGGCTACACCTTC. Supplemented by reference TRBV29-1 and TRBJ1-2, the full variable domain reads SAVISQKPSRDICQRGTSLTIQCQVDSQVTMMFWYRQQPGQSLTLIATANQGSEATYESGFVIDKFPISRPNLTFSTLTVSNMSPEDSSIYLCSAQNEGYTFGSGTRLTVV.

This clone was observed a single time. The rearrangement uses TRBV14 and TRBJ2-3, with D hard to call. The V gene's germline CDR1 is SGHDN and CDR2 FVKESK. The CDR3 has 16 amino acids. The V and J ends lost 1 base and 2 bases respectively, with 13 bases between them. The CDR3 DNA reads as TGTGCCAGCAGCCAAGTGCCTAAACCCTCCACAGATACGCAGTATTTT. Amino acids: CASSQVPKPSTDTQYF.

This chain connects TRBV19 to TRBJ2-7; 8 nucleotides line up with TRBD2. In germline, CDR1 is LNHDA, CDR2 SQIVND (reference sequence). This CDR3 region has 14 residues. V lost 7 bases to trimming and J lost 5 bases; unmatched junction nucleotides: 10. CDR3 protein: CASNSGAQNHEQYF. The CDR3 nucleotides read TGTGCCAGTAATAGCGGGGCACAGAACCACGAGCAGTACTTC.

The V call is TRBV6-7, the J call TRBJ1-4; 8 bases line up with TRBD1. TRBV6-7 is recorded as an ORF, its role being uncertain. The CDR3 has 15 residues. V shed 5 bases and J 8 bases; nucleotides not matched to a gene: 10. CDR3 sequence (DNA): TGTGCCAGCAGTCCTAAACAGGGGGTAGGCGAAAAACTGTTTTTT. Translation: CASSPKQGVGEKLFF.

This chain links TRBV19 with TRBJ2-3, with D maybe TRBD1 (6 bases). V lost 3 bases and J 2 bases, leaving 12 bases between the germline ends. The germline CDR1 and CDR2 sequences are LNHDA and SQIVND (reference sequence). The CDR3 loop spans 15 amino acids. In DNA, the CDR3 is TGTGCCAGTAGTATCCCGGGACATTCCACAGATACGCAGTATTTT. Its translation: CASSIPGHSTDTQYF.

The chain has TRBV5-1 and TRBJ1-5; no clear D gene. The CDR3 contains 15 residues. The germline V and J ends were trimmed by 4 bases and 0 bases, with 11 bases remaining between them. Germline loops: CDR1 SGHRS, CDR2 YFSETQ. The CDR3 loop reads CASSIEGHSNQPQHF. CDR3 coding DNA: TGCGCCAGCAGCATTGAAGGGCATAGCAATCAGCCCCAGCATTTT. Variable domain in full (rest from reference TRBV5-1 and TRBJ1-5): KAGVTQTPRYLIKTRGQQVTLSCSPISGHRSVSWYQQTPGQGLQFLFEYFSETQRNKGNFPGRFSGRQFSNSRSEMNVSTLELGDSALYLCASSIEGHSNQPQHFGDGTRLSIL.

This chain joins TRBV10-3 and TRBJ1-2; D unclear. Germline assignment: CDR1 ENHRY and CDR2 SYGVKD. The CDR3 consists of 12 residues. The ends were cut back, 2 bases at V and 8 bases at J, with 9 bases in the middle. CDR3 in amino acids: CAISEGTEGYTF. The DNA for the CDR3 is TGTGCCATCAGTGAGGGAACGGAGGGCTACACCTTC.

The V call is TRBV30, the J call TRBJ1-6, with TRBD1 matching over 7 bases. This CDR3 contains 12 residues. CDR1 is GTSNPN, CDR2 SVGIG, per germline (reference sequence). J gave up 5 bases and V 7 bases, and 2 bases lay outside the gene matches. The CDR3 nucleotides read TGTGCCTCCGGGACAGATAATTCACCCCTCCACTTT. Translation gives CASGTDNSPLHF.

J is TRBJ1-1 and V is TRBV2; TRBD1 might be the D (6 bases). The germline V and J ends were trimmed by 8 bases and 7 bases, with 11 bases remaining between them. The CDR3 extends over 11 amino acids. Germline V CDR1 and CDR2: SNHLY, FYNNEI. In nucleotides, the CDR3 is TGTGCCAGCCTTGTGGACAGTGAAGCTTTCTTT. Its protein product is CASLVDSEAFF. Supplemented by reference TRBV2 and TRBJ1-1, the full variable domain reads EPEVTQTPSHQVTQMGQEVILRCVPISNHLYFYWYRQILGQKVEFLVSFYNNEISEKSEIFDDQFSVERPDGSNFTLKIRSTKLEDSAMYFCASLVDSEAFFGQGTRLTVV.

The rearrangement uses TRBV11-3 and TRBJ2-1, with D possibly being TRBD2 (6 bases). From germline, CDR1 is SGHNT and CDR2 YENEEA. The germline V and J ends were trimmed by 3 bases and 10 bases, with 13 bases remaining between them. The CDR3 is 13 amino acids. CDR3 coding DNA: TGTGCCAGCAGCTTCGCCGGGGGATTGGAGCAGTTCTTC. Amino acid sequence: CASSFAGGLEQFF.

The chain combines TRBV7-9 with TRBJ2-2; D might be TRBD2 (6 bases). Trimming took 5 bases from V and 4 from J, leaving 14 bases between them. The CDR3 runs 15 residues. Germline V gene data show CDR1 as SEHNR and CDR2 as FQNEAQ (reference sequence). The CDR3 DNA follows: TGTGCCAGCAGCGGGGGACTTCGAAGCACCGGGGAGCTGTTTTTT. Translated: CASSGGLRSTGELFF.

This chain joins TRBV13 and TRBJ2-3; no reliable D call. The V gene lost 2 bases and the J gene lost 5 bases, with 5 bases spanning the gap. This CDR3 contains 12 residues. From germline, CDR1 is PRHDT and CDR2 FYEKMQ (reference sequence). CDR3 bases: TGTGCCAGCAGCTTAAATTTAGATACGCAGTATTTT. This encodes CASSLNLDTQYF.

V is TRBV6-5 and J is TRBJ2-7, with no clear D. The V and J ends lost 4 bases and 4 bases respectively, with 8 bases between them. The CDR3 has 12 residues. Germline assignment: CDR1 MNHEY and CDR2 SVGAGI. CDR3: CASSSGGYEQYF. The CDR3 nucleotides are TGTGCCAGCAGTTCGGGCGGATACGAGCAGTACTTC.

This chain joins TRBV4-3 and TRBJ2-1; D perhaps matches TRBD2 (6 bases). The ends were cut back, 3 bases at V and 4 bases at J, with 13 bases in the middle. From germline, CDR1 is LGHNA and CDR2 YSLEER. The CDR3 is 15 residues long. The CDR3 sequence is CASSQEGLPYNEQFF. CDR3 nucleotides: TGCGCCAGCAGCCAGGAGGGACTCCCTTACAATGAGCAGTTCTTC.

The V and J genes are TRBV19 and TRBJ2-2, with D possibly being TRBD1 (6 bases). V shed 2 bases and J shed 0 bases, with 10 bases lying between them. Germline values: CDR1 LNHDA, CDR2 SQIVND (reference sequence). The CDR3 is 16 amino acids. CDR3 in amino acids: CASSIRGMANTGELFF. The CDR3 coding sequence is TGTGCCAGTAGTATAAGGGGGATGGCGAACACCGGGGAGCTGTTTTTT.

This clone was seen only once. The chain joins TRBV12-3 or TRBV12-4 to TRBJ1-2, with a tentative D call TRBD1 (5 bases). CDR3 length equals 13 residues. Trimming took off 5 bases at V and 8 bases at J, with 15 bases between the two ends. This CDR3 reads CASSHLAGMGYTF. The CDR3 DNA reads TGTGCCAGCAGTCATCTTGCAGGGATGGGCTACACCTTC.

The rearrangement links TRBV4-2 to TRBJ2-1, with D hard to call. Germline loops: CDR1 LGHNA, CDR2 YNFKEQ. CDR3 length equals 16 residues. V was shortened by 2 bases and J by 2 bases, with 13 bases between the two germline ends. The DNA for the CDR3 is TGTGCCAGCAGCCAAACCTCTCCCCCTGCCTACAATGAGCAGTTCTTC. Protein product: CASSQTSPPAYNEQFF.

The J gene is TRBJ2-7, the V gene TRBV6-6, with 7 bases fitting TRBD2. Trimming removed 7 bases from V and 2 bases from J; junction bases left unmatched: 8. Germline V gene lookup returns CDR1 MNHNY and CDR2 SVGAGI (reference sequence). This CDR3 has 14 residues. CDR3: CASTTGGIPYEQYF. The CDR3 DNA is TGTGCCAGCACCACGGGGGGAATCCCCTACGAGCAGTACTTC.

The rearrangement links TRBV5-1 to TRBJ2-1; 7 bases map to TRBD2. Germline V gene sequence: CDR1 SGHRS, CDR2 YFSETQ. The V gene end was trimmed by 0 bases and the J gene end by 0 bases; junction bases not matched to a gene: 6. The CDR3 is 17 amino acids. CDR3: CASSLELAVSSYNEQFF. DNA of the CDR3: TGCGCCAGCAGCTTGGAGCTAGCGGTAAGCTCCTACAATGAGCAGTTCTTC.

The chain joins TRBV18 to TRBJ2-5, with D possibly being TRBD2 (6 bases). This CDR3 contains 14 residues. Germline assignment: CDR1 KGHSH and CDR2 LQKENI. V was cut by 3 bases and J by 1 base, with 9 bases left in between. The CDR3 loop is CASSPPGSQETQYF. CDR3 nucleotide sequence: TGTGCCAGCTCACCCCCCGGGAGCCAAGAGACCCAGTACTTC.

The rearrangement links TRBV27 to TRBJ2-7; 7 bases fit TRBD1. The CDR3 extends over 15 amino acids. V gave up 2 bases and J gave up 2 bases; unmatched junction bases: 6. The germline gives CDR1 MNHEY, CDR2 SMNVEV (reference sequence). The CDR3 protein is CASSLRQGPTYEQYF. CDR3 coding DNA: TGTGCCAGCAGTTTACGACAGGGACCGACCTACGAGCAGTACTTC.

This chain joins TRBV5-1 and TRBJ1-1, with 7 bases fitting TRBD1. With V trimmed by 3 bases and J by 0 bases, 5 bases remained unmatched. Germline V CDR1 and CDR2: SGHRS, YFSETQ. The CDR3 totals 15 residues. Written as DNA, the CDR3 is TGCGCCAGCAGCTCAAAGGGACAGTTGAACACTGAAGCTTTCTTT. This gives the protein CASSSKGQLNTEAFF. Supplemented by reference TRBV5-1 and TRBJ1-1, the full variable domain reads KAGVTQTPRYLIKTRGQQVTLSCSPISGHRSVSWYQQTPGQGLQFLFEYFSETQRNKGNFPGRFSGRQFSNSRSEMNVSTLELGDSALYLCASSSKGQLNTEAFFGQGTRLTVV.

This chain uses TRBV19 with TRBJ1-4, with D possibly being TRBD1 (5 bases). Germline CDR1 LNHDA, CDR2 SQIVND (reference sequence). Trimming left V 6 bases short and J 0 bases short, with 11 bases between. There are 15 residues in the CDR3. CDR3 loop: CASRPGPATNEKLFF. The DNA of the CDR3 is TGTGCCAGTAGACCAGGGCCCGCAACTAATGAAAAACTGTTTTTT.